This T cell receptor (beta chain) was profiled in a study of metastatic and nonmetastatic thyroid tumors. Study-wide findings and caveats: Significantly higher TCR beta diversity was reportedly seen in malignant thyroid tumors than benign nodules, in blood and tumor.

Not a single patient had been given any form of treatment at any point before undergoing thyroid surgery. CDR3 length equals 17 residues. The germline CDR1 and CDR2 sequences are SGDLS and YYNGEE. V gave up 4 bases and J gave up 0 bases; unmatched junction bases: 10. This clone occurred many times. Antigen unknown. As originally analysed: It was from CDR3 differences across clinicopathological groups that a distant-metastasis classifier for papillary thyroid cancer was built. TCRdb re-called clones via MiXCR from the PCR reads. TCRdb, not the authors, supplied the V and J calls. In the table there are roughly 30,000 clones, about 18% of which are singletons.

Sequenced: blood. The chain recombines TRBV9 with TRBJ2-1, with 7 bases lining up with TRBD2. The TCR was taken from a female donor with papillary thyroid cancer or a benign thyroid nodule (not recorded which). Some clones in this sample may be carry-over from other donors' samples. CDR3 amino acids: CASSPGGGGGSYNEQFF. DNA for the CDR3: TGTGCCAGCAGCCCCGGAGGCGGCGGGGGCTCCTACAATGAGCAGTTCTTC. The whole variable domain, remainder taken from reference TRBV9 and TRBJ2-1, is DSGVTQTPKHLITATGQRVTLRCSPRSGDLSVYWYQQSLDQGLQFLIQYYNGEERAKGNILERFSAQQFPDLHSELNLSSLELGDSALYFCASSPGGGGGSYNEQFFGPGTRLTVL.